Sequencing of this TCR beta chain was carried out in a study of blood T cell repertoires in COVID-19. Repertoires were generated with immunoSEQ multiplex PCR, while TCRdb's copy carries only in-frame clones and drops some. The sample has roughly 87,000 clones, about nine tenths seen once. The CDR3 totals 14 residues. J was trimmed by 4 bases and V by 5 bases; bases with no gene match: 4. In germline, CDR1 is SGHRS, CDR2 YFSETQ. The chain is built from TRBV5-1 and TRBJ2-5; TRBD2 agrees at 11 bases. The sample consisted of peripheral blood. The sequence derives from a man between 60 and 75 years old with acute or convalescent COVID-19. The CDR3 region has the DNA TGCGCCAGCAGGAGAGGGACTAGCGGAGAGACCCAGTACTTC. Its protein product is CASRRGTSGETQYF.